This is a list of T cell receptor beta chains from one sample in a study of Graves' ophthalmopathy and Graves' hyperthyroidism. Via MiXCR, TCRdb re-called the multiplex PCR reads, giving one row per CDR3 protein. The table shows 650,000 to 900,000 distinct CDR3 sequences, with about 44% occurring only once. Sequencing used peripheral blood. These receptors were taken from an adult man with Graves' ophthalmopathy. CDR3s leave out the opening cysteine and the closing phenylalanine or tryptophan. Fields, in order: V gene, J gene, CDR3 protein.

v_gene: TRBV7-6
j_gene: TRBJ2-5
CDR3aa: ASSRQRQETQY

v_gene: TRBV29-1
j_gene: TRBJ2-5
CDR3aa: SVHRGTGVETQY

v_gene: TRBV7-9
j_gene: TRBJ1-1
CDR3aa: ASSSYTEAF

v_gene: TRBV7-9
j_gene: TRBJ2-2
CDR3aa: ASSSGTGAATGELF

v_gene: TRBV5-1
j_gene: TRBJ1-5
CDR3aa: ASRPDSGSNQPQH

v_gene: TRBV25-1
j_gene: TRBJ2-7
CDR3aa: ASGEGGANEQY

v_gene: TRBV4-3
j_gene: TRBJ1-2
CDR3aa: ASSRDGQGLDYGYT

v_gene: TRBV2
j_gene: TRBJ2-7
CDR3aa: ASSSSWRGSYEQY

v_gene: TRBV10-3
j_gene: TRBJ1-4
CDR3aa: AISEEGTGGEKLF

v_gene: TRBV20-1
j_gene: TRBJ2-7
CDR3aa: SARFRDRADQPEQY

v_gene: TRBV2
j_gene: TRBJ2-7
CDR3aa: ASSGSFVRITAYEQY

v_gene: TRBV7-2
j_gene: TRBJ2-7
CDR3aa: ASSLSLSGSGEQY

v_gene: TRBV12-3/TRBV12-4
j_gene: TRBJ2-2
CDR3aa: ASNEGQRRAGELF

v_gene: TRBV7-9
j_gene: TRBJ2-7
CDR3aa: ASSLGQYYEQY

v_gene: TRBV7-3
j_gene: TRBJ1-1
CDR3aa: ASSPAGGGTEAF

v_gene: TRBV12-3/TRBV12-4
j_gene: TRBJ2-5
CDR3aa: ASSGAYGTQY

v_gene: TRBV6-2/TRBV6-3
j_gene: TRBJ2-7
CDR3aa: ASSYFGTGYEQY

v_gene: TRBV10-3
j_gene: TRBJ2-7
CDR3aa: ASNSLSDGTGFYEQY

v_gene: TRBV5-5
j_gene: TRBJ2-7
CDR3aa: ASSLEDDEQY

v_gene: TRBV29-1
j_gene: TRBJ1-1
CDR3aa: SVVRGTEAF

v_gene: TRBV20-1
j_gene: TRBJ1-6
CDR3aa: SARDLGRAGAPLH

v_gene: TRBV10-3
j_gene: TRBJ1-1
CDR3aa: ASSVRDYMNTEAF